The sequence of this TCR beta chain was determined in a study of cytomegalovirus exposure and HLA in healthy donors. The CDR3 totals 17 residues. Germline CDR1 MGHDK, CDR2 SYGVNS. V was clipped by 6 bases and J by 0 bases; unmatched bases: 11. Generated by immunoSEQ multiplex PCR, the TCRdb table keeps only in-frame clones and is missing some. The table lists some 310,000 clones, roughly 86% of them singletons. Regarding this clone: Its specificity is unknown.

Points from the study as a whole: Associated with cytomegalovirus, according to the listing, were 150 to 200 TCR beta chains. That first-cohort TCR clusters tended to co-occur in the roughly 130 validation repertoires was found in a later analysis.

Sequencing was done on a sample of PBMCs. This chain connects TRBV25-1 to TRBJ1-3, with 7 bases aligning to TRBD1. The TCR originated in a man aged 25 to 45 in good health and CMV-seronegative. The CDR3 sequence is CASRANLGTDSGNTIYF. The CDR3 nucleotides are TGTGCCAGCAGGGCTAACCTCGGGACAGACTCTGGAAACACCATATATTTT.